Listed below are T cell receptor beta chains from one sample, sequenced in a study of T cells in tuberculosis. Measured with immunoSEQ multiplex PCR; TCRdb has only the in-frame clones, and not every one. Altogether around 41,000 clones are present, roughly 94% being singletons, with the ten largest covering about 2%. The specimen was PBMCs. The receptors were gathered from a donor aged 10-29 years with latent tuberculosis or without tuberculosis infection. Some clones in this sample may be carry-over from other donors' samples. Both conserved end residues are trimmed from each CDR3. The order of the fields is V gene, J gene, D gene, CDR3 protein. The D gene is left open where the match is weak.

TRBV19,TRBJ1-5,-,ASKRGAPFPNQPQH
TRBV4-3,TRBJ2-1,TRBD2,ASSQDPSLAGGPGYNEQF
TRBV11-2,TRBJ2-1,-,ASSLVAERIYNEQF
TRBV19,TRBJ2-1,TRBD2,ASHTGTSGINEQF
TRBV29-1,TRBJ1-2,TRBD1,SVAGQGVVNGYT
TRBV9,TRBJ2-7,-,ASSVGAGYYEQY
TRBV29-1,TRBJ1-1,TRBD1,SVPGQTNTEAF
TRBV19,TRBJ1-2,TRBD1,ASSVSTGSNYGYT
TRBV5-8,TRBJ2-7,-,ASSLRWAGSPEQY
TRBV21-1,TRBJ2-5,-,ASSKLTGSGETQY
TRBV5-4,TRBJ1-2,-,ASSFGHAGGYT
TRBV5-4,TRBJ2-1,TRBD2,ASSGGRGLAGGGSNEQF
TRBV2,TRBJ2-1,TRBD2,ASTTGLANNEQF
TRBV19,TRBJ2-1,TRBD2,ATSELAGAYGNEQF
TRBV30,TRBJ1-5,-,AWSLRGDQPQH
TRBV4-2,TRBJ2-2,-,ASKGLLDTGELF
TRBV11-2,TRBJ1-2,-,ASGLNYGYT
TRBV5-1,TRBJ1-3,-,ASSLNPGLSGNTIY
TRBV28,TRBJ1-1,-,ASSLGRGEGEAF
TRBV5-8,TRBJ1-5,-,ASSLLGRQPQH
TRBV18,TRBJ1-2,-,ASSPYRVRQGGYT
TRBV6-6,TRBJ1-5,-,ASSYSVEGYQPQH
TRBV9,TRBJ2-1,TRBD2,ASSPLAGGNNEQF
TRBV4-2,TRBJ2-4,-,ASSRRGGRPGAKNIQY
TRBV4-1,TRBJ1-5,-,ASSSQSYSNQPQH
TRBV5-1,TRBJ2-2,TRBD1,ASSPGSGTGGTGELF
TRBV30,TRBJ2-7,TRBD2,AWRPTSGKVEQY
TRBV7-3,TRBJ2-7,TRBD2,ASSLTAGAEQY
TRBV19,TRBJ2-7,-,ASSSLEGLVYEQY
TRBV7-2,TRBJ2-7,TRBD2,ASSQTGLGRYEQY
TRBV4-3,TRBJ2-1,TRBD2,ASSRPTSGRAFEQF
TRBV7-3,TRBJ2-2,-,ASSLKTRGNTGELF
TRBV14,TRBJ2-1,-,ASSPKAGIFEQF
TRBV28,TRBJ2-5,-,ASTLTRWRETQY
TRBV30,TRBJ2-5,-,AWDPGLQETQY
TRBV11-2,TRBJ2-4,-,ASSFFGNLLAKNIQY